This is a list of T cell receptor beta chains from one sample in a study of early T cells in non-severe SARS-CoV-2 infection. TCRdb re-called the 5' RACE reads with MiXCR, one entry per CDR3 protein. This table has tens of thousands of distinct CDR3 sequences, approximately 10% appearing once. The sequenced sample consisted of whole blood. The receptors derive from an adult who was a healthcare worker with PCR-confirmed SARS-CoV-2 infection or an uninfected control (not recorded which). CDR3s include the opening cysteine and the closing phenylalanine or tryptophan. Each record gives: J gene, V gene, D gene, clone size, CDR3 protein, CDR3 DNA. D genes are given only for firm matches. Expanded clones get a size class; other rows say once, few or many, or leave the size out.

TRBJ1-2 TRBV5-4 - - CASSFDSLLTSRGYTF TGTGCCAGCAGCTTCGACAGCCTCTTGACGAGTCGGGGCTACACCTTC
TRBJ1-5 TRBV6-6 - few CASSGGPYSNQPQHF TGTGCCAGCAGTGGGGGCCCGTATAGCAATCAGCCCCAGCATTTT
TRBJ2-1 TRBV29-1 - many CSVMASSYNEQFF TGCAGCGTAATGGCGAGCTCCTACAATGAGCAGTTCTTC
TRBJ2-7 TRBV4-2 - many CASSQGDLNEQYF TGTGCCAGCAGCCAAGGGGACTTGAACGAGCAGTACTTC
TRBJ2-7 TRBV7-2 TRBD2 few CASSLRRVPGLATTEQYF TGTGCCAGCAGCCTAAGGAGGGTTCCGGGACTAGCAACCACGGAGCAGTACTTC
TRBJ1-2 TRBV27 TRBD1 many CASSDNFGTGERGYTF TGTGCCAGCAGTGACAACTTCGGGACAGGGGAACGTGGCTACACCTTC
TRBJ2-3 TRBV6-1 TRBD2 - CASRITAGGFTDTQYF TGTGCCAGCAGGATAACTGCGGGGGGGTTCACAGATACGCAGTATTTT
TRBJ2-1 TRBV5-1 TRBD2 - CASSPGGTSAAGTYNEQFF TGCGCCAGCAGCCCTGGTGGGACTAGCGCGGCTGGGACGTACAATGAGCAGTTCTTC
TRBJ2-2 TRBV9 - many CASSPTDWRNTGELFF TGTGCCAGCAGCCCAACTGACTGGAGGAACACCGGGGAGCTGTTTTTT
TRBJ1-1 TRBV12-3/TRBV12-4 - many CASSYSRDGEAFF TGTGCCAGCAGTTACTCCCGGGACGGTGAAGCTTTCTTT
TRBJ2-7 TRBV4-2 TRBD2 few CASSQVFVSSGALSSYEQYF TGTGCCAGCAGCCAAGTCTTTGTGTCTAGCGGAGCCCTTAGCTCCTACGAGCAGTACTTC
TRBJ1-2 TRBV29-1 - few CSAKAGDYDGYTF TGCAGCGCGAAAGCAGGAGATTATGATGGCTACACCTTC
TRBJ2-5 TRBV3-1 TRBD1 few CASSQDGTGGETQYF TGTGCCAGCAGCCAAGATGGGACAGGTGGGGAGACCCAGTACTTC
TRBJ1-2 TRBV6-6 - few CASRRRGDINYGYTF TGTGCCAGCAGGAGGAGAGGAGACATTAACTATGGCTACACCTTC
TRBJ2-3 TRBV4-1 - few CASSLPQPGTDTQYF TGCGCCAGCAGCTTACCCCAGCCCGGCACAGATACGCAGTATTTT
TRBJ2-3 TRBV9 - - CASSATGVVDTQYF TGTGCCAGCAGCGCCACCGGGGTCGTAGATACGCAGTATTTT
TRBJ2-1 TRBV7-9 TRBD2 - CASSSIPGGLGPRFEQFF TGTGCCAGCAGCTCCATCCCCGGGGGGTTAGGGCCTCGATTTGAGCAGTTCTTC
TRBJ2-5 TRBV6-5 - many CASTTPLSETQYF TGTGCCAGCACAACACCTCTCTCAGAGACCCAGTACTTC
TRBJ2-2 TRBV5-6 - few CASSPGTGIGGELFF TGTGCCAGCAGCCCCGGCACGGGAATTGGCGGGGAGCTGTTTTTT
TRBJ1-2 TRBV9 TRBD1 few CASSYFTGQGSTPYGYTF TGTGCCAGCAGCTATTTCACGGGACAGGGGTCCACCCCCTATGGCTACACCTTC
TRBJ2-1 TRBV5-1 TRBD2 few CASSLVRSGGRYNEQFF TGCGCCAGCAGCTTGGTGCGTAGCGGGGGCCGTTACAATGAGCAGTTCTTC
TRBJ1-4 TRBV24-1 - - CATSANERGNKNEKLFF TGTGCCACCAGTGCCAATGAACGGGGGAACAAAAATGAAAAACTGTTTTTT
TRBJ1-2 TRBV13 - - CASSFQGGDSYTF TGTGCCAGCAGCTTTCAGGGTGGGGACTCCTACACCTTC
TRBJ2-3 TRBV20-1 TRBD2 many CSTTSGGDSTDTQYF TGCAGCACGACTAGCGGGGGGGATAGCACAGATACGCAGTATTTT
TRBJ2-2 TRBV7-9 TRBD2 few CASSRSTSGIANTGELFF TGTGCCAGCAGCCGCTCCACTAGCGGGATCGCGAACACCGGGGAGCTGTTTTTT
TRBJ2-5 TRBV20-1 - many CSARVLTLVEETQYF TGCAGTGCTAGAGTACTTACGCTAGTGGAAGAGACCCAGTACTTC
TRBJ1-4 TRBV6-5 - few CASSRPGANEKLFF TGTGCCAGCAGTCGGCCAGGGGCAAATGAAAAACTGTTTTTT
TRBJ2-3 TRBV29-1 - many CSVVGQVADTQYF TGCAGCGTTGTTGGGCAGGTGGCAGATACGCAGTATTTT
TRBJ2-3 TRBV29-1 TRBD1 - CSVRAQGTDTQYF TGCAGCGTTCGCGCACAGGGGACAGATACGCAGTATTTT
TRBJ2-7 TRBV12-3/TRBV12-4 TRBD1 few CASSLSGTGSYEQYF TGTGCCAGCAGTCTCTCCGGGACAGGGAGTTACGAGCAGTACTTC
TRBJ1-2 TRBV20-1 TRBD1 - CSAAPQTGRESNYGYTF TGCAGTGCAGCCCCCCAGACAGGGCGAGAATCTAACTATGGCTACACCTTC
TRBJ2-3 TRBV5-1 TRBD2 - CASSLVAGNLDTQYF TGCGCCAGCAGCTTGGTAGCGGGGAATTTAGATACGCAGTATTTT
TRBJ1-4 TRBV7-9 TRBD1 many CASSFGQGATNEKLFF TGTGCCAGCAGCTTCGGACAGGGGGCGACTAATGAAAAACTGTTTTTT
TRBJ2-3 TRBV5-1 - - CASSLGWSTDTQYF TGCGCCAGCAGCTTGGGGTGGTCGACAGATACGCAGTATTTT
TRBJ1-4 TRBV7-9 - many CASSLAGAATNEKLFF TGTGCCAGCAGCTTAGCGGGGGCGGCAACTAATGAAAAACTGTTTTTT
TRBJ2-7 TRBV2 TRBD2 few CASSDSGGYEQYF TGTGCCAGCAGTGATTCGGGGGGCTACGAGCAGTACTTC
TRBJ2-5 TRBV5-6 - - CASSLFETQYF TGTGCCAGCAGCTTATTTGAGACCCAGTACTTC
TRBJ1-4 TRBV5-5 TRBD1 many CASSLWQGARELFF TGTGCCAGCAGCTTGTGGCAGGGGGCGCGGGAACTGTTTTTT
TRBJ1-1 TRBV29-1 - few CSVAVTLNTEAFF TGCAGCGTTGCTGTCACTCTTAACACTGAAGCTTTCTTT
TRBJ2-7 TRBV7-3 TRBD2 few CASSLSVAGEQYF TGTGCCAGCAGCTTAAGTGTAGCGGGGGAGCAGTACTTC
TRBJ1-1 TRBV5-5 - few CASSKGTVNTEAFF TGTGCCAGCAGCAAGGGGACGGTTAACACTGAAGCTTTCTTT
TRBJ1-2 TRBV6-2/TRBV6-3 - many CASSGPGPNYGYTF TGTGCCAGCAGTGGGCCGGGCCCCAACTATGGCTACACCTTC
TRBJ1-6 TRBV20-1 TRBD1 few CSARPGGQYSPLHF TGCAGTGCTAGACCCGGGGGACAGTATTCACCCCTCCACTTT
TRBJ2-4 TRBV2 TRBD2 many CASREGAGVKNIQYF TGTGCCAGCAGGGAAGGAGCGGGGGTGAAAAACATTCAGTACTTC
TRBJ2-7 TRBV13 - few CASSNRVTSYEQYF TGTGCCAGCAGCAACCGGGTAACCTCCTACGAGCAGTACTTC
TRBJ1-2 TRBV20-1 - few CSAITGIPGYTF TGCAGTGCTATAACAGGGATCCCTGGCTACACCTTC
TRBJ2-2 TRBV3-1 - - CASSIRRTGELFF TGTGCCAGCAGTATAAGGCGCACCGGGGAGCTGTTTTTT
TRBJ1-1 TRBV6-5 - - CASRKNTEVFF TGTGCCAGCAGGAAGAACACTGAAGTTTTCTTT
TRBJ2-1 TRBV7-9 - - CASSRLFGPPMTSSYNEQFF TGTGCCAGCAGCCGACTGTTCGGGCCTCCTATGACTAGCTCCTACAATGAGCAGTTCTTC
TRBJ2-7 TRBV6-5 TRBD2 many CASSSGLAGESSYEQYF TGTGCCAGCTCCTCGGGACTAGCGGGGGAGTCAAGCTACGAGCAGTACTTC
TRBJ1-4 TRBV4-1 - many CASSQVLTVSTTNEKLFF TGCGCCAGCAGCCAAGTTCTGACAGTTTCTACAACTAATGAAAAACTGTTTTTT
TRBJ2-3 TRBV29-1 TRBD1 once CSVTGTGSWTDTQYF TGCAGCGTCACTGGGACAGGTAGTTGGACAGATACGCAGTATTTT
TRBJ2-7 TRBV2 TRBD1 few CASSDPTGGNEQYF TGTGCCAGCAGTGACCCGACAGGGGGAAACGAGCAGTACTTC
TRBJ2-1 TRBV7-3 TRBD2 many CASSLLAFAGGYNEQFF TGTGCCAGCAGCTTACTCGCCTTTGCGGGGGGATACAATGAGCAGTTCTTC
TRBJ2-1 TRBV9 TRBD1 - CASNRDSYNEQFF TGTGCCAGCAACCGGGACAGCTACAATGAGCAGTTCTTC
TRBJ2-2 TRBV12-3/TRBV12-4 - few CASSPTRGGGTGELFF TGTGCCAGCAGTCCAACGAGGGGCGGAGGCACCGGGGAGCTGTTTTTT
TRBJ1-1 TRBV5-6 - many CASSMTVSTEAFF TGTGCCAGCAGCATGACAGTTAGCACTGAAGCTTTCTTT
TRBJ2-1 TRBV6-1 TRBD1 - CASSRTGQPAREQFF TGTGCCAGCAGCAGGACAGGCCAACCCGCAAGGGAGCAGTTCTTC
TRBJ2-7 TRBV5-6 - many CASSFWGSSYEQYF TGTGCCAGCAGCTTTTGGGGCTCCTCCTACGAGCAGTACTTC